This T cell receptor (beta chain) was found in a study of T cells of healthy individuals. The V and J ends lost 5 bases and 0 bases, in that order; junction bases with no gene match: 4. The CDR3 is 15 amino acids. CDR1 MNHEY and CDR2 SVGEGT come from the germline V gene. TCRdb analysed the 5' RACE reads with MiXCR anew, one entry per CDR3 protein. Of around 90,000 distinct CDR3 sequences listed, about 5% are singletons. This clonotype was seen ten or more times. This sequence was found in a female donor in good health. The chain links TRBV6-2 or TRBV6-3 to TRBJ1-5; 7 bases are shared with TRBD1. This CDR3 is CASSVTGNSNQPQHF. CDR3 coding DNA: TGTGCCAGCAGTGTGACAGGGAATAGCAATCAGCCCCAGCATTTT.